These 13 T cell receptor beta chains were all obtained from the same sample, sequenced in a study of blood T cell repertoires in COVID-19. Clones were read by immunoSEQ multiplex PCR, and TCRdb kept only the in-frame ones, dropping some. The sample holds 360,000 or so clones; about nine tenths are singletons and the top ten take 0.85% to 1.3%. The specimen sequenced was PBMCs or T cells enriched from blood (not recorded which). The source of these receptors is a woman in her 30s who had been exposed to COVID-19.

CDR3 bases: TGTGCCAGCAGCCCACGAAGCGATGAGCAGTTCTTC. It translates to CASSPRSDEQFF. V and J are TRBV27 and TRBJ2-1, with unresolved D. CDR1 and CDR2 from the germline V gene are MNHEY and SMNVEV (reference sequence). Trimming stripped 6 bases from V and 8 bases from J, with 11 bases between. This CDR3 contains 12 residues.

The rearrangement uses TRBV27 and TRBJ2-3, with D perhaps TRBD1 (6 bases). CDR3 length: 16 amino acids. Per the germline V gene, CDR1 is MNHEY and CDR2 is SMNVEV (reference sequence). The V end was cut by 8 bases, the J end by 3 bases, with 21 bases between. CDR3 nucleotides: TGTGCCAGCTTCACTCCCAGGGGACGGTTTACAGATACGCAGTATTTT. The encoded protein is CASFTPRGRFTDTQYF.

The V gene is TRBV7-5, the J gene TRBJ1-5. TRBV7-5 is tagged as a pseudogene. CDR3 size: 15 residues. In DNA form, the CDR3 reads TGTGCCAGAAGCTGCCGGGGGGGTAGCAATCAGCCCCAGCATTTT. Amino acid sequence: CARSCRGGSNQPQHF.

The chain has TRBV28 and TRBJ2-7, with TRBD2 identical over 8 bases. The CDR3 is 14 amino acids. The germline CDR1 and CDR2 sequences are MDHEN and SYDVKM. With 10 bases clipped from V and 1 base from J, the junction kept 9 bases outside the gene matches. For the CDR3, the DNA is TGTGCCACCCTCGGGACTAGGCCTTCCTACGAGCAGTACTTC. It is translated as CATLGTRPSYEQYF. The variable domain in full, with the rest retrieved from reference TRBV28 and TRBJ2-7, is DVKVTQSSRYLVKRTGEKVFLECVQDMDHENMFWYRQDPGLGLRLIYFSYDVKMKEKGDIPEGYSVSREKKERFSLILESASTNQTSMYLCATLGTRPSYEQYFGPGTRLTVT.

The chain carries TRBV4-1 and TRBJ2-7; maybe TRBD2 (5 bases). The CDR3 length is 14 residues. Germline V lookup: CDR1 MGHRA, CDR2 YSYEKL. Trimming cost V 0 bases and J 4 bases, with 10 bases left between them. In DNA form, the CDR3 reads TGCGCCAGCAGCCAAGAAGAAGGGAGTTACGAGCAGTACTTC. Protein: CASSQEEGSYEQYF.

This CDR3 reads CASSPRTGSTEAFF. Here the CDR3 DNA reads TGTGCCAGCAGCCCCCGGACAGGGAGCACTGAAGCTTTCTTT. The rearrangement links TRBV7-2 to TRBJ1-1; 8 positions match TRBD1. Germline values: CDR1 SGHTA, CDR2 FQGNSA. The CDR3 has 14 residues. Germline trimming cut 5 bases from V and 4 bases from J; bases unmatched to any gene: 6.

This chain links TRBV12-5 with TRBJ2-3; D perhaps matches TRBD1 (5 bases). V shed 4 bases and J shed 2 bases, with 10 bases lying between them. There are 14 residues in the CDR3. Germline V gives CDR1 LGHNT, CDR2 FRNRAP. CDR3 coding DNA: TGTGCTAGTGGTTCCAGGGCCAACACAGATACGCAGTATTTT. Amino acids: CASGSRANTDTQYF.

This clone was counted once. The rearrangement joins TRBV10-1 to TRBJ2-1; 9 bases match TRBD1. V lost 4 bases and J lost 6; bases outside the gene matches: 10. The CDR3 runs to 16 residues. CDR1 is WNHNN and CDR2 is SYGVQD in the germline V gene (reference sequence). The CDR3 DNA reads as TGCGCCAGCAGTGGGCCAGGGACAGGGTTTGTCAATGAGCAGTTCTTC. This sequence encodes CASSGPGTGFVNEQFF.

CDR3 sequence (DNA): TGTGCCAGCAGTTTTCGGCGGGAGGTGAACGGGGAGCTGTTTTTT. Protein sequence: CASSFRREVNGELFF. J is TRBJ2-2 and V is TRBV28; the match to TRBD2 covers 8 bases. This CDR3 region has 15 residues. Losses at the gene ends were 3 bases for V and 7 bases for J; bases not matched to a gene: 7. Germline V CDR1 and CDR2: MDHEN, SYDVKM. Full variable domain (missing parts from reference TRBV28 and TRBJ2-2): DVKVTQSSRYLVKRTGEKVFLECVQDMDHENMFWYRQDPGLGLRLIYFSYDVKMKEKGDIPEGYSVSREKKERFSLILESASTNQTSMYLCASSFRREVNGELFFGEGSRLTVL.

The genes are TRBV7-2 and TRBJ1-2; 9 nucleotides line up with TRBD1. The ends lost 8 bases at V and 6 bases at J; junction bases unmatched: 7. CDR3 length: 13 amino acids. The germline V gene has CDR1 SGHTA and CDR2 FQGNSA. The CDR3 loop is CASGTGQGNGYTF. In nucleotides, the CDR3 is TGTGCCAGCGGGACTGGACAGGGGAATGGCTACACCTTC.

The CDR3 DNA is TGTGCCATCAGGCCGGGACAGGGACGTTCAGATACGCAGTATTTT. Translation gives CAIRPGQGRSDTQYF. The chain is built from TRBV10-3 and TRBJ2-3; 9 bases agree with TRBD1. The V segment lost 6 bases and the J segment 4 bases; nucleotides outside the gene matches: 8. Germline values: CDR1 ENHRY, CDR2 SYGVKD. This CDR3 spans 15 amino acids.

The J gene is TRBJ1-3, the V gene TRBV28; D not resolved. V dropped 4 bases and J dropped 1 base, with 17 bases sitting between them. Germline-derived CDR1 and CDR2 are MDHEN and SYDVKM. The CDR3 spans 17 residues. The CDR3 sequence: CASSYLPRTLSGNTIYF. The CDR3 nucleotides read TGTGCCAGCAGTTACCTCCCTAGGACTTTATCTGGAAACACCATATATTTT. Variable domain in full (rest from reference TRBV28 and TRBJ1-3): DVKVTQSSRYLVKRTGEKVFLECVQDMDHENMFWYRQDPGLGLRLIYFSYDVKMKEKGDIPEGYSVSREKKERFSLILESASTNQTSMYLCASSYLPRTLSGNTIYFGEGSWLTVV.

The chain is built from TRBV6-1 and TRBJ2-1; weak D call: TRBD2 (6 bases). Germline V CDR1 and CDR2: MNHNS, SASEGT. Deletions cut 3 bases from V and 7 bases from J, with 13 bases between. The CDR3 loop spans 14 amino acids. CDR3 bases: TGTGCCAGCAGTGACCGGGAGATCGGAAATGAGCAGTTCTTC. Protein: CASSDREIGNEQFF.